The source of this TCR beta chain is a study of cytotoxic CD8 clonotypes in ibrutinib-treated CLL. Target depth was 1 in 200,000 to 1 in 1 million T cells, about 10x per clonotype. Data came from immunoSEQ multiplex PCR; TCRdb stores just in-frame clones and leaves some out. The sample holds 150,000 or so clones, approximately 91% seen once. Extraction of approximately 2 micrograms of genomic DNA from cryopreserved PBMCs supplied material for TCR beta libraries. Germline CDR1 is SNHLY and CDR2 is FYNNEI. Germline trimming cut 9 bases from V and 6 bases from J; bases unmatched to any gene: 7. This CDR3 comprises 13 residues.

The clonotype comes from a human donor with chronic lymphocytic leukemia. This chain uses TRBV2 with TRBJ1-2; 10 bases map to TRBD1. Sequenced here: PBMCs, sampled at disease progression, from a patient treated with ibrutinib. The CDR3 DNA reads as TGTGCCAGGGGACAGGGGTCGGGGGATGGCTACACCTTC. It yields the protein CARGQGSGDGYTF.